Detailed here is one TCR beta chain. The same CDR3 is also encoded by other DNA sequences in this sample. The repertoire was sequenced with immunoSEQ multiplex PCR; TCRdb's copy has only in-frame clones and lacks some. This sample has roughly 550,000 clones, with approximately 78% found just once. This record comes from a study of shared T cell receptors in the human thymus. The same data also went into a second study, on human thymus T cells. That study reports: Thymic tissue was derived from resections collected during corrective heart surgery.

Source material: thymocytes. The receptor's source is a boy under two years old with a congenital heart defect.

CDR3 in amino acids: CASSESCAYSYEQYF. In DNA, the CDR3 is TGCGCCAGCAGTGAGTCGTGCGCCTACTCTTACGAGCAGTACTTC. The chain links TRBV10-2 to TRBJ2-7; D is unresolved. Trimming cost V 0 bases and J 4 bases, with 13 bases left between them. The V gene's germline CDR1 is WSHSY and CDR2 SAAADI. CDR3 length: 15 amino acids.